These 14 T cell receptor beta chains were all obtained from the same sample, sequenced in a study of shared clonotypes between healthy human individuals. The repertoire was sequenced with immunoSEQ multiplex PCR; TCRdb's copy has only in-frame clones and lacks some. The table has about a million clones, about 80% seen once. Sequencing used memory CD4+ T cells from PBMCs. The subset was: CD45RA-negative fraction. All receptors come from a man aged 18-30 years in good health. Some clones in this sample may be carry-over from other donors' samples.

The chain uses TRBV18 and TRBJ2-3, with D possibly matching TRBD2 (6 bases). V was shortened by 6 bases and J by 6 bases, with 13 bases between the two germline ends. The germline V gene has CDR1 KGHSH and CDR2 LQKENI. CDR3 length: 13 amino acids. Here the CDR3 reads CASSITGVDTQYF. The CDR3 nucleotides read TGTGCCAGCTCGATCACGGGGGTGGATACGCAGTATTTT. The full variable domain, in which reference TRBV18 and TRBJ2-3 provide the parts outside the CDR3, is NAGVMQNPRHLVRRRGQEARLRCSPMKGHSHVYWYRQLPEEGLKFMVYLQKENIIDESGMPKERFSAEFPKEGPSILRIQQVVRGDSAAYFCASSITGVDTQYFGPGTRLTVL.

The V gene is TRBV4-1, the J gene TRBJ2-5, with TRBD1 matching over 7 bases. V was pared by 0 bases and J by 3 bases, with 4 bases of the junction left unmatched. The CDR3 loop spans 15 amino acids. Germline lookup yields CDR1 MGHRA and CDR2 YSYEKL. The CDR3 protein is CASSQDGRGKETQYF. Here the CDR3 DNA reads TGCGCCAGCAGCCAAGATGGCAGGGGGAAAGAGACCCAGTACTTC.

In its sample, this clone was seen many times. Other DNA variants within this sample encode the same CDR3. V is TRBV18 and J is TRBJ2-5; unclear D gene. In germline, CDR1 is KGHSH, CDR2 LQKENI. V was cut by 1 base and J by 2 bases, with 5 bases left in between. The CDR3 covers 13 residues. The CDR3 protein is CASSPLGQETQYF. The CDR3 DNA follows: TGTGCCAGCTCACCACTAGGTCAAGAGACCCAGTACTTC. The full variable domain, in which reference TRBV18 and TRBJ2-5 provide the parts outside the CDR3, is NAGVMQNPRHLVRRRGQEARLRCSPMKGHSHVYWYRQLPEEGLKFMVYLQKENIIDESGMPKERFSAEFPKEGPSILRIQQVVRGDSAAYFCASSPLGQETQYFGPGTRLLVL.

V is TRBV5-4 and J is TRBJ2-5; the D gene is possibly TRBD2 (5 bases). V dropped 2 bases and J dropped 9 bases, with 20 bases sitting between them. The CDR3 contains 15 residues. Per germline, CDR1 SGHNT and CDR2 YYREEE (reference sequence). The DNA for the CDR3 is TGTGCCAGCAGCTTAGGGATGGAGGCCTACGAGGCCCAGTACTTC. Its translation is CASSLGMEAYEAQYF.

Of note for this clone: A read error may be the cause here, since a much bigger clone is one base away. The rearrangement links TRBV6-5 to TRBJ2-5; TRBD1 matches at 10 bases. The CDR3 is made up of 14 amino acids. The junction had 4 bases not matched to a gene; V was cut back by 4 bases and J by 5 bases. CDR1 is MNHEY, CDR2 SVGAGI, per germline. CDR3 in amino acids: CASSSGTGVETQYF. The CDR3 DNA reads TGTGCCAGCAGTTCCGGGACAGGGGTCGAGACCCAGTACTTC.

The CDR3, as DNA: TGTGCCAGCACCCCCTTGGGAACGGGAGCTGGGGAGCAGTTCTTC. Protein product: CASTPLGTGAGEQFF. V is TRBV6-5 and J is TRBJ2-1, with D possibly being TRBD2 (6 bases). The V gene's germline CDR1 is MNHEY and CDR2 SVGAGI. V was trimmed by 7 bases and J by 10 bases, leaving 23 bases between them. This CDR3 is 15 amino acids long.

This chain links TRBV2 with TRBJ2-3, with no clear D. The germline V gene encodes CDR1 SNHLY and CDR2 FYNNEI. Trimming took 5 bases from V and 0 from J, leaving 9 bases between them. The length of the CDR3 is 14 residues. This CDR3 reads CASSFDLSTDTQYF. CDR3 nucleotide sequence: TGTGCCAGCAGTTTCGACCTTAGCACAGATACGCAGTATTTT.

This clone was detected once. The gene calls are TRBV4-3 and TRBJ2-2; D could derive from TRBD1 or TRBD2 (6 bases each). With 0 bases removed from V and 6 bases from J, the gap between germline ends came to 20 bases. Per the germline V gene, CDR1 is LGHNA and CDR2 is YSLEER. This CDR3 contains 18 residues. The CDR3 DNA is TGCGCCAGCAGCCAAGAGGGGGCCGGCGGGGCCGGGCCCGGGGAGCTGTTTTTT. Its translation: CASSQEGAGGAGPGELFF.

This clone was observed a handful of times. The rearrangement links TRBV18 to TRBJ1-4; perhaps TRBD1 as D (5 bases). Germline V lookup: CDR1 KGHSH, CDR2 LQKENI. The CDR3 consists of 12 residues. V was cut by 8 bases and J by 8 bases, with 12 bases left in between. The CDR3 loop is CASRDLREKLFF. CDR3 sequence (DNA): TGTGCCAGCCGGGACCTGAGGGAAAAACTGTTTTTT.

About this clone itself: Other DNA sequences from this sample encode an identical CDR3 as well. The J gene is TRBJ2-5, the V gene TRBV5-1; D is possibly TRBD2 (6 bases). Trimming pared 4 bases from V and 0 bases from J, leaving 13 bases between. The CDR3 has 15 amino acids. The germline gives CDR1 SGHRS, CDR2 YFSETQ. The CDR3 sequence: CASSLGGTNQETQYF. The CDR3 DNA is TGCGCCAGCAGCCTGGGAGGCACGAACCAAGAGACCCAGTACTTC.

V gene TRBV27 combines with J gene TRBJ1-6, with a tentative D call TRBD1 (6 bases). There are 14 residues in the CDR3. The V end lost 7 bases, the J end lost 6 bases, and 13 bases lay between the germline ends. The V gene's germline CDR1 is MNHEY and CDR2 SMNVEV (reference sequence). CDR3 nucleotides: TGTGCCAGCAAGGTTGGCAGGGGTAATTCACCCCTCCACTTT. Translation: CASKVGRGNSPLHF.

This clone was detected once. The chain links TRBV29-1 to TRBJ1-1, with D unresolved. V was shortened by 7 bases and J by 3 bases, with 15 bases between the two germline ends. Germline CDR1 SQVTM, CDR2 ANQGSEA. The CDR3 sequence is 13 residues long. The chain's CDR3 is CSAGFGGDTEAFF. CDR3 nucleotide sequence: TGCAGCGCTGGATTCGGTGGTGACACTGAAGCTTTCTTT.

V and J are TRBV28 and TRBJ2-1; D is perhaps TRBD2 (6 bases). The CDR3 has 17 amino acids. Trimming took off 4 bases at V and 0 bases at J, with 16 bases between the two ends. Germline values: CDR1 MDHEN, CDR2 SYDVKM. CDR3 sequence: CASSSPLRRGSYNEQFF. DNA for the CDR3: TGTGCCAGCAGTTCCCCCCTCCGGCGGGGCTCCTACAATGAGCAGTTCTTC.

In its sample, this clone was seen a few times. Other DNA sequences within the sample encode an identical CDR3. V is TRBV15 and J is TRBJ2-5, with D possibly TRBD1 on 5 matching bases. The CDR3 runs 13 residues. From germline, CDR1 is LNHNV and CDR2 YYDKDF (reference sequence). Between the trimmed V and J ends, which lost 1 base and 2 bases, there was a span of 5 bases. The CDR3 sequence: CATSRGQQETQYF. The CDR3 DNA follows: TGTGCCACCAGCAGAGGACAGCAAGAGACCCAGTACTTC. Together with reference TRBV15 and TRBJ2-5, the CDR3 gives the full variable domain: DAMVIQNPRYQVTQFGKPVTLSCSQTLNHNVMYWYQQKSSQAPKLLFHYYDKDFNNEADTPDNFQSRRPNTSFCFLDIRSPGLGDTAMYLCATSRGQQETQYFGPGTRLLVL.